This entry lists 30 T cell receptor beta chains sequenced from one sample in a study of T cells expressing NK-cell markers. TCRdb re-called the 5' RACE reads, yielding one record per CDR3 amino acid sequence without DNA. The sample holds 350,000 to 500,000 distinct CDR3 sequences. The specimen sequenced was blood T cells: a sorted CD56 or NKG2C T cell subset, CD4+ or CD8+ T cells, or bulk PBMC T cells (not recorded which). All receptors come from a woman between 18 and 70 years old in good health.

The chain couples TRBV5-1 to TRBJ2-3; TCRdb names TRBD1, which stays unverified in the absence of DNA. The CDR3 runs 15 residues. Looked up from germline, CDR1 is SGHRS and CDR2 is YFSETQ. CDR3 loop: CASRPSGISTDTQYF.

The V call is TRBV18, the J call TRBJ2-3; TCRdb's D call of TRBD1 is untestable without DNA. This CDR3 region has 13 residues. Germline V gene lookup returns CDR1 KGHSH and CDR2 LQKENI. CDR3 amino acids: CASSLYSGDTQYF. The full variable domain, in which reference TRBV18 and TRBJ2-3 provide the parts outside the CDR3, is NAGVMQNPRHLVRRRGQEARLRCSPMKGHSHVYWYRQLPEEGLKFMVYLQKENIIDESGMPKERFSAEFPKEGPSILRIQQVVRGDSAAYFCASSLYSGDTQYFGPGTRLTVL.

The chain is built from TRBV6-1 and TRBJ2-3; as DNA is missing, the TRBD1 call by TCRdb cannot be tested. The CDR3 runs 16 residues. Germline values: CDR1 MNHNS, CDR2 SASEGT. CDR3 in amino acids: CASRATWGSIVDTQYF.

The rearrangement uses TRBV20-1 and TRBJ2-3; TCRdb indicates TRBD1, and absent DNA this call remains unverified. The germline V gene encodes CDR1 DFQATT and CDR2 SNEGSKA (reference sequence). The CDR3 spans 15 residues. CDR3 region: CSARNPGGGTDTQYF.

CDR3 loop: CASSPQYSNYGYTF. J is TRBJ1-2 and V is TRBV7-2. CDR3 size: 14 residues. Germline V gene data show CDR1 as SGHTA and CDR2 as FQGNSA.

This rearrangement joins TRBV5-1 to TRBJ1-2. This CDR3 spans 13 amino acids. CDR1 and CDR2 from the germline V gene are SGHRS and YFSETQ. CDR3: CASSSRMTRDYTF.

Here the CDR3 reads CASSPRTVGETQYF. This rearrangement joins TRBV18 to TRBJ2-5. Looked up from germline, CDR1 is KGHSH and CDR2 is LQKENI. This CDR3 is built from 14 residues.

The chain employs TRBV30 and TRBJ1-2; TCRdb designates TRBD1, a call that cannot be tested without DNA. There are 13 residues in the CDR3. Germline-derived CDR1 and CDR2 are GTSNPN and SVGIG (reference sequence). CDR3 sequence reads: CAWAPGDRDGYTF.

The V gene is TRBV5-6, the J gene TRBJ2-5; TCRdb's D call of TRBD1 is untestable without DNA. This CDR3 is built from 13 residues. CDR1 and CDR2 from the germline V gene are SGHDT and YYEEEE. CDR3 in amino acids: CATRGRGRETQYF.

The V gene is TRBV20-1, the J gene TRBJ2-3; TCRdb's assignment of TRBD2 cannot be checked, as there is no DNA. CDR1 and CDR2 (germline): DFQATT, SNEGSKA (reference sequence). The CDR3 is 16 amino acids. This CDR3 is CSASLWDLSSTDTQYF.

This chain connects TRBV12-3 or TRBV12-4 to TRBJ2-2; absent DNA, TCRdb's TRBD1 call cannot be checked. The CDR3 runs 17 residues. CDR3 residues: CASSLKLAGVNTGELFF.

The V gene is TRBV20-1, the J gene TRBJ1-5; TCRdb outputs TRBD1, but without DNA this stays unchecked. In germline, CDR1 is DFQATT, CDR2 SNEGSKA (reference sequence). This CDR3 region has 15 residues. The CDR3 loop reads CSARDSGQGNQPQHF.

This chain links TRBV12-3 or TRBV12-4 with TRBJ2-7. The CDR3 is 15 residues long. The CDR3 reads CASSSSRTVMGEQYF.

This rearrangement joins TRBV25-1 to TRBJ2-7; without DNA, the TCRdb call of TRBD2 cannot be checked. This CDR3 has 17 amino acids. Germline CDR1 is MGHDK and CDR2 is SYGVNS. CDR3 sequence reads: CASSEGPRLGESYEQYF.

V usage is TRBV9 and J usage is TRBJ2-2; TCRdb designates TRBD1, a call that cannot be tested without DNA. Looked up from germline, CDR1 is SGDLS and CDR2 is YYNGEE. The CDR3 consists of 16 residues. CDR3 amino acids: CASSVVGGIDTGELFF.

The CDR3 sequence is CASSTRGLADTQYF. The V gene is TRBV7-9, the J gene TRBJ2-3; TCRdb reports TRBD2, a call that lacks DNA to check it against. Germline values: CDR1 SEHNR, CDR2 FQNEAQ (reference sequence). The CDR3 is made up of 14 amino acids.

This sequence joins TRBV19 and TRBJ2-7; TCRdb picks TRBD2, but there is no DNA to check that call. Germline-derived CDR1 and CDR2 are LNHDA and SQIVND (reference sequence). The CDR3 totals 13 residues. This CDR3 is CASSGRAWDEQYF.

The chain has TRBV5-4 and TRBJ2-4; there is no DNA to check the TCRdb D call of TRBD2. Germline CDR1 SGHNT, CDR2 YYREEE (reference sequence). The CDR3 covers 14 residues. The CDR3 protein is CASSSGTQANIQYF.

The chain employs TRBV5-1 and TRBJ1-1; TCRdb picks TRBD1, but there is no DNA to check that call. This CDR3 is built from 16 residues. CDR1 is SGHRS, CDR2 YFSETQ, per germline. CDR3 sequence: CASSLSGQIMNTEAFF.

The chain has TRBV29-1 and TRBJ2-3. This CDR3 spans 16 amino acids. Germline values: CDR1 SQVTM, CDR2 ANQGSEA. CDR3: CSVEGVLSPRTDTQYF.

The chain combines TRBV9 with TRBJ2-1; TCRdb names TRBD2, which stays unverified in the absence of DNA. This CDR3 contains 15 residues. The germline gives CDR1 SGDLS, CDR2 YYNGEE. Here the CDR3 reads CASSVGDSTYNEQFF.

The V gene is TRBV20-1, the J gene TRBJ2-5; absent DNA, TCRdb's TRBD1 call cannot be checked. Germline V gene sequence: CDR1 DFQATT, CDR2 SNEGSKA (reference sequence). The CDR3 runs to 13 residues. The CDR3 region is CSAKTGVGETQYF.

The V call is TRBV5-1, the J call TRBJ2-7; TCRdb proposes TRBD1, but this gene call is untestable without DNA. CDR1 is SGHRS and CDR2 is YFSETQ in the germline V gene. The CDR3 has 12 amino acids. The chain's CDR3 is CASRQGGNEQYF.

The chain carries TRBV7-9 and TRBJ2-7; lacking DNA, the TRBD2 call made by TCRdb goes unchecked. The CDR3 consists of 16 residues. The germline gives CDR1 SEHNR, CDR2 FQNEAQ (reference sequence). The chain's CDR3 is CASSSSSGRAAYEQYF.

The chain joins TRBV20-1 to TRBJ1-6; TCRdb names TRBD1, which stays unverified in the absence of DNA. Germline CDR1 reads DFQATT; CDR2 reads SNEGSKA (reference sequence). The CDR3 length is 15 residues. The CDR3 loop reads CSATPLASYNSPLHF.

This rearrangement joins TRBV19 to TRBJ2-1; the TRBD2 assignment by TCRdb is unverifiable without DNA. The V gene's germline CDR1 is LNHDA and CDR2 SQIVND (reference sequence). The CDR3 consists of 16 residues. The CDR3 protein is CASSIPSGGGYNEQFF.

This chain connects TRBV29-1 to TRBJ2-7; TCRdb designates TRBD1, a call that cannot be tested without DNA. The CDR3 sequence is 12 residues long. The germline CDR1 and CDR2 sequences are SQVTM and ANQGSEA. CDR3 loop: CSVGTGTYEQYF.

This chain connects TRBV15 to TRBJ2-2; TCRdb gives TRBD1 as the D gene, but with no DNA this cannot be confirmed. The CDR3 length is 15 residues. Germline loops: CDR1 LNHNV, CDR2 YYDKDF (reference sequence). The CDR3 sequence: CATRKGPGQTGELFF.

The V gene is TRBV29-1, the J gene TRBJ2-1; TCRdb designates TRBD2, a call that cannot be tested without DNA. Germline V gene data show CDR1 as SQVTM and CDR2 as ANQGSEA. The CDR3 sequence is 17 residues long. CDR3 loop: CSVLGLAGGSSYNEQFF.

The V call is TRBV5-5, the J call TRBJ2-2; TCRdb's D call of TRBD2 is untestable without DNA. From germline, CDR1 is SGHKS and CDR2 YYEKEE (reference sequence). The CDR3 totals 12 residues. The CDR3 region is CATGGGPGELFF. Full variable domain (outside the CDR3, taken from reference TRBV5-5 and TRBJ2-2): DAGVTQSPTHLIKTRGQQVTLRCSPISGHKSVSWYQQVLGQGPQFIFQYYEKEERGRGNFPDRFSARQFPNYSSELNVNALLLGDSALYLCATGGGPGELFFGEGSRLTVL.